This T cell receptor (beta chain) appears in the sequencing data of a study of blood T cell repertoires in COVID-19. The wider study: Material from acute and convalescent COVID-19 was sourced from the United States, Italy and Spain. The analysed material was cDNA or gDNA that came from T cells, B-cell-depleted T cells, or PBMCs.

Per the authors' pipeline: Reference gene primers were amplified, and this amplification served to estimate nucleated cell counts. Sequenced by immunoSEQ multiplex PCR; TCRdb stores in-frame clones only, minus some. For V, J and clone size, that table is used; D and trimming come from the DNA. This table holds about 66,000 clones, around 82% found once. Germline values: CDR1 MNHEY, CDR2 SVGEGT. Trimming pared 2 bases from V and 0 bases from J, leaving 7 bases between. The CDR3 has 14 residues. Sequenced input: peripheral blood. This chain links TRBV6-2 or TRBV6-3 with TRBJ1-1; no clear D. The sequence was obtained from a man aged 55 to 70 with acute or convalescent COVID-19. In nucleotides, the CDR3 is TGTGCCAGCAGTTACCCTCGTGTGAACACTGAAGCTTTCTTT. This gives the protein CASSYPRVNTEAFF.